The T cell receptor (beta chain) under discussion was sequenced for a study of cytomegalovirus exposure and HLA in healthy donors. PCR employed 60 Vbeta and 13 Jbeta primers. TCRdb keeps only in-frame clones here, not all; method: immunoSEQ multiplex PCR. The sample has 150,000 to 250,000 clones, 79% seen once. The CDR3 spans 15 residues. CDR1 and CDR2 (germline): SEHNR, FQNEAQ (reference sequence). V lost 4 bases to trimming and J lost 2 bases; unmatched junction nucleotides: 3. The chain links TRBV7-9 to TRBJ2-3; 10 nucleotides line up with TRBD1. The sequenced sample was PBMCs. This receptor was obtained from a girl aged 5-17 years in good health and CMV-seropositive. CDR3 residues: CASSSGQGDTDTQYF. In DNA form, the CDR3 reads TGTGCCAGCAGCTCCGGACAGGGGGACACAGATACGCAGTATTTT.